The present TCR beta chain was sequenced within a study of a mutant IDH1 vaccine in newly diagnosed glioma. For the study at large: Males made up 62.5% and females about 40% of treated patients, whose mean age was about 40 years. Study-level results: Patients mounted vaccine-induced immune responses in roughly 93% of cases. Among top peripheral T cell clonotypes, changes seemed unrelated to pseudoprogression.

The time point here: week 5, during vaccination. A 20-mer mutant IDH1 peptide at 300 ug was injected subcutaneously with topical imiquimod. Remarks on this clone: Its antigen is unidentified.

The data were produced by immunoSEQ multiplex PCR, yet TCRdb's version contains in-frame clones alone and is incomplete. Among around 56,000 clones listed, 80% to 85% were seen once. This CDR3 contains 14 residues. Trimming stripped 6 bases from V and 8 bases from J, with 19 bases between. CDR1 and CDR2 from the germline V gene are MNHEY and SMNVEV (reference sequence). The sample was PBMCs, taken from a glioma patient whose treatment included an IDH1 peptide vaccine. This TCR was recovered from a young man with glioma. This chain joins TRBV27 and TRBJ1-2, with D perhaps matching TRBD1 (6 bases). The CDR3 coding sequence is TGTGCCAGCAGCTCCTTGGCGGGGGCGTTCGGCTACACCTTC. Its translation is CASSSLAGAFGYTF.